These 15 T cell receptor beta chains share one sample of origin, sequenced in a study of early T cells in non-severe SARS-CoV-2 infection. TCRdb processed the 5' RACE reads anew with MiXCR; each CDR3 protein has one entry. The sample lists over 60,000 distinct CDR3 sequences; 10% were seen once. The specimen was whole blood, collected at baseline. Source of these receptors: an adult who was a healthcare worker with PCR-confirmed SARS-CoV-2 infection or an uninfected control (not recorded which).

This clonotype was recorded many times. The gene calls are TRBV12-5 and TRBJ2-1; the match to TRBD2 covers 10 bases. This CDR3 comprises 20 residues. Germline trimming cut 5 bases from V and 0 bases from J; bases unmatched to any gene: 16. The germline gives CDR1 LGHNT, CDR2 FRNRAP. CDR3 protein: CASGPARGLAGASSYNEQFF. DNA of the CDR3: TGTGCTAGTGGTCCTGCGAGGGGTCTAGCGGGGGCGAGCTCCTACAATGAGCAGTTCTTC.

This clonotype was found many times. The genes are TRBV7-2 and TRBJ2-3, with 10 nucleotides matching TRBD2. Trimming at V came to 7 bases and at J to 5 bases, leaving 6 bases not matched to a gene. The CDR3 contains 14 residues. Germline CDR1 and CDR2: SGHTA and FQGNSA. CDR3 amino acids: CASTLAGVGDTQYF. As DNA, the CDR3 is TGTGCCAGCACCCTAGCGGGGGTGGGAGATACGCAGTATTTT.

This clonotype turned up a few times. The V gene is TRBV5-6, the J gene TRBJ1-4; D is undetermined. The CDR3 consists of 13 residues. Trimming took 4 bases from V and 3 from J, leaving 7 bases between them. Germline V gives CDR1 SGHDT, CDR2 YYEEEE. Here the CDR3 reads CASSLSANEKLFF. In nucleotides, the CDR3 is TGTGCCAGCAGCCTATCGGCTAATGAAAAACTGTTTTTT.

This clonotype has just a few counts. The chain carries TRBV30 and TRBJ1-2; TRBD1 matches 7 bases. The junction had 9 bases not matched to a gene; V was cut back by 3 bases and J by 5 bases. Germline CDR1 GTSNPN, CDR2 SVGIG (reference sequence). This CDR3 is built from 14 residues. The DNA of the CDR3 is TGTGCCTGGAGCCCCCGGACAGGAGGGTATGGCTACACCTTC. Protein sequence: CAWSPRTGGYGYTF.

This clonotype was seen more than once but under ten times. The chain is built from TRBV6-5 and TRBJ2-7; D is perhaps TRBD1 (7 bases). CDR3 size: 17 residues. Germline V CDR1 and CDR2: MNHEY, SVGAGI. Trimming removed 0 bases at V and 3 bases at J, with 18 bases between. This CDR3 reads CASSYSFGGTAGYEQYF. The CDR3 nucleotides read TGTGCCAGCAGTTACTCATTTGGGGGGACAGCGGGCTACGAGCAGTACTTC.

This clonotype was seen more than once but under ten times. The chain combines TRBV20-1 with TRBJ1-2; D gene ambiguous. Germline CDR1 DFQATT, CDR2 SNEGSKA (reference sequence). Trimming shortened V by 5 bases and J by 3 bases, and 13 bases separated the two germline ends. The CDR3 length is 13 residues. The CDR3 DNA is TGCAGTGCTCCTCTTGACCGGGACTATGGCTACACCTTC. Translating gives CSAPLDRDYGYTF.

This clonotype was counted a few times. This chain links TRBV25-1 with TRBJ1-5; D call uncertain. The germline V gene encodes CDR1 MGHDK and CDR2 SYGVNS. This CDR3 is 14 amino acids long. Trimming shortened V by 3 bases and J by 2 bases, and 8 bases separated the two germline ends. As DNA, the CDR3 is TGTGCCAGCAGTGAGGGAAGTGGCAATCAGCCCCAGCATTTT. It specifies CASSEGSGNQPQHF.

V is TRBV12-3 or TRBV12-4 and J is TRBJ2-7, with 13 bases lining up with TRBD2. V was clipped by 6 bases and J by 2 bases; unmatched bases: 7. This CDR3 region has 16 residues. The CDR3 DNA reads as TGTGCCAGCAGACCCGGTGGACTAGCGGGGGCCTACGAGCAGTACTTC. Protein: CASRPGGLAGAYEQYF.

This clonotype showed up many times. V gene TRBV18 combines with J gene TRBJ1-1; TRBD1 agrees at 7 bases. Germline V CDR1 and CDR2: KGHSH, LQKENI. The CDR3 runs to 15 residues. After removal of 0 bases from V and 7 bases from J, the junction contained 8 bases not matched to a gene. Here the CDR3 DNA reads TGTGCCAGCTCACCACCGTTCAGGGGGTTCAGTGAAGCTTTCTTT. Amino acids: CASSPPFRGFSEAFF.

The rearrangement uses TRBV11-2 and TRBJ1-1, with D perhaps matching TRBD1 (6 bases). This CDR3 is 14 amino acids long. V gave up 5 bases and J gave up 5 bases, with 15 bases separating them. Per the germline V gene, CDR1 is SGHAT and CDR2 is FQNNGV. CDR3 protein: CASSQRDKGTEAFF. CDR3 DNA sequence: TGTGCCAGCAGCCAACGGGACAAGGGGACTGAAGCTTTCTTT. The variable domain in full, completed from reference TRBV11-2 and TRBJ1-1, reads EAGVAQSPRYKIIEKRQSVAFWCNPISGHATLYWYQQILGQGPKLLIQFQNNGVVDDSQLPKDRFSAERLKGVDSTLKIQPAKLEDSAVYLCASSQRDKGTEAFFGQGTRLTVV.

The chain couples TRBV12-3 or TRBV12-4 to TRBJ2-2, with 9 bases aligning to TRBD2. The V and J ends lost 4 bases and 3 bases, in that order; junction bases with no gene match: 0. The CDR3 has 14 amino acids. DNA for the CDR3: TGTGCCAGCAGTTGGACTAGCGACACCGGGGAGCTGTTTTTT. Translating it yields CASSWTSDTGELFF.

This clonotype was picked up a small number of times. This chain uses TRBV5-6 with TRBJ2-5; the D gene is possibly TRBD1 (5 bases). Deletions cut 2 bases from V and 5 bases from J, with 16 bases between. Germline V gene data show CDR1 as SGHDT and CDR2 as YYEEEE. The length of the CDR3 is 15 residues. In nucleotides, the CDR3 is TGTGCCAGCAGCTTAGTTAGGGGTCCAGAGGAGACCCAGTACTTC. Protein: CASSLVRGPEETQYF.

There are many counts of this clonotype. V gene TRBV7-2 combines with J gene TRBJ2-5, with D perhaps matching TRBD2 (5 bases). Germline lookup yields CDR1 SGHTA and CDR2 FQGNSA. CDR3 length: 13 amino acids. V was clipped by 5 bases and J by 2 bases, with 9 bases between them. CDR3 DNA sequence: TGTGCCAGCAGCCTTGGACTGCAAGAGACCCAGTACTTC. Protein product: CASSLGLQETQYF.

This clonotype has ten or more counts. The chain carries TRBV9 and TRBJ1-4; 7 bases fit TRBD1. V gave up 2 bases and J gave up 5 bases; unmatched junction bases: 3. CDR1 SGDLS and CDR2 YYNGEE come from the germline V gene. CDR3 length: 14 residues. In DNA, the CDR3 is TGTGCCAGCAGCGTTCCGGGACAGAATGAAAAACTGTTTTTT. It codes for CASSVPGQNEKLFF.

This clonotype was detected once. The junction and the germline gene differ at one end; a read error may be behind it. The chain employs TRBV6-5 and TRBJ2-1; D is uncertain. The CDR3 has 13 residues. The germline gives CDR1 MNHEY, CDR2 SVGAGI. This chain's CDR3 is CASSLSSYNGQFF. CDR3 sequence (DNA): TGTGCCAGCAGCCTTAGCTCCTACAATGGGCAGTTCTTC.